A selection of T cell receptor beta chains follows, all from one sample in a study of blood T cell repertoires in COVID-19. Clones were sequenced by immunoSEQ multiplex PCR, and TCRdb holds only the in-frame ones, with some missing. The table shows 280,000 or so clones, with 75% to 90% occurring only once. Sample: peripheral blood. All receptors derive from a woman aged 25-40 years who had recovered from COVID-19. The CDR3 runs from the conserved cysteine through the conserved F or W. A D gene is named only where the DNA matches it firmly. Part of the rows lack a size; the others show once, few, many or a class for expanded clones.

clone size: -; D gene: TRBD1; J gene: TRBJ1-2; V gene: TRBV28; CDR3 DNA: TGTGCCAGCACCTTGGGGGACAGGGGGGAGGGCTACACCTTC; CDR3 protein: CASTLGDRGEGYTF
clone size: -; D gene: -; J gene: TRBJ1-1; V gene: TRBV6-2/TRBV6-3; CDR3 DNA: TGTGCCAGCAGCGACACGATGAACACTGAAGCTTTCTTT; CDR3 protein: CASSDTMNTEAFF
clone size: -; D gene: TRBD2; J gene: TRBJ2-3; V gene: TRBV4-3; CDR3 DNA: TGCGCCAGCAGCCAAGATCTAGCGGGAGCAGATACGCAGTATTTT; CDR3 protein: CASSQDLAGADTQYF
clone size: -; D gene: TRBD1; J gene: TRBJ2-1; V gene: TRBV18; CDR3 DNA: TGTGCCAGCTCATCCGGACAGGGGGTCCTTAAGGAGCAGTTCTTC; CDR3 protein: CASSSGQGVLKEQFF
clone size: -; D gene: -; J gene: TRBJ1-1; V gene: TRBV6-7; CDR3 DNA: TGTGCCAGCAGTTACTCCTATGTGCGGGCCAACACTGAAGCTTTCTTT; CDR3 protein: CASSYSYVRANTEAFF
clone size: -; D gene: -; J gene: TRBJ1-5; V gene: TRBV19; CDR3 DNA: TGTGCCAGTAGTATAGCAGCCGGGGAATTAGATCAGCCCCAGCATTTT; CDR3 protein: CASSIAAGELDQPQHF
clone size: -; D gene: TRBD1; J gene: TRBJ1-5; V gene: TRBV7-2; CDR3 DNA: TGTGCCAGCAGCCTGAGGACAGGTAACAATCAGCCCCAGCATTTT; CDR3 protein: CASSLRTGNNQPQHF
clone size: -; D gene: TRBD1; J gene: TRBJ1-3; V gene: TRBV6-5; CDR3 DNA: TGTGCCAGCAGTCTGACAGGGCTCCCTGGAAACACCATATATTTT; CDR3 protein: CASSLTGLPGNTIYF
clone size: -; D gene: TRBD1; J gene: TRBJ1-2; V gene: TRBV5-6; CDR3 DNA: TGTGCCAGCAGCGGGGGGACAGGCGAAAACTATGGCTACACCTTC; CDR3 protein: CASSGGTGENYGYTF
clone size: -; D gene: -; J gene: TRBJ1-4; V gene: TRBV18; CDR3 DNA: TGTGCCAGCTCACTGACTTCAACTAATGAAAAACTGTTTTTT; CDR3 protein: CASSLTSTNEKLFF
clone size: -; D gene: TRBD2; J gene: TRBJ2-7; V gene: TRBV19; CDR3 DNA: TGTGCCAGTAAGCGGGACTTATCAGCCTACGAGCAGTACTTC; CDR3 protein: CASKRDLSAYEQYF
clone size: -; D gene: -; J gene: TRBJ2-1; V gene: TRBV21-1; CDR3 DNA: TGTGCCAGCAGCAAAGGGGGGACTGATTACAATGAGCAGTTCTTC; CDR3 protein: CASSKGGTDYNEQFF
clone size: -; D gene: -; J gene: TRBJ2-7; V gene: TRBV5-6; CDR3 DNA: TGTGCCAGCAGCTTGTCCCCAGGTACGCTTTCCGAGCAGTACTTC; CDR3 protein: CASSLSPGTLSEQYF
clone size: once; D gene: TRBD1; J gene: TRBJ1-4; V gene: TRBV18; CDR3 DNA: TGTGCCAGCTCACAGAGGGACAGCCAAAAACTGTTTTTT; CDR3 protein: CASSQRDSQKLFF
clone size: -; D gene: TRBD2; J gene: TRBJ2-7; V gene: TRBV4-1; CDR3 DNA: TGCGCCAGCAGCCAAGCGCTAGCGGGGTACTACGAGCAGTACTTC; CDR3 protein: CASSQALAGYYEQYF
clone size: -; D gene: TRBD1; J gene: TRBJ1-5; V gene: TRBV5-6; CDR3 DNA: TGTGCCAGCAGCCCGGACAGGGGACAAAGCAATCAGCCCCAGCATTTT; CDR3 protein: CASSPDRGQSNQPQHF
clone size: once; D gene: -; J gene: TRBJ2-3; V gene: TRBV5-1; CDR3 DNA: TGCGCCAGCAAAATGGGGCATTCCACAGATACGCAGTATTTT; CDR3 protein: CASKMGHSTDTQYF
clone size: -; D gene: TRBD1; J gene: TRBJ1-4; V gene: TRBV28; CDR3 DNA: TGTGCCAGCAGAAATCAGGGGGCGGGAACTAATGAAAAACTGTTTTTT; CDR3 protein: CASRNQGAGTNEKLFF
clone size: once; D gene: TRBD1; J gene: TRBJ2-7; V gene: TRBV7-2; CDR3 DNA: TGTGCCAGCAGCTCAAGACAGGGGGCGTCCTACGAGCAGTACTTC; CDR3 protein: CASSSRQGASYEQYF
clone size: -; D gene: -; J gene: TRBJ1-2; V gene: TRBV6-1; CDR3 DNA: TGTGCCAGCAGTGAAGTCCCCGCGGCTAGCTACACCTTC; CDR3 protein: CASSEVPAASYTF